The clone carrying this T cell receptor beta chain was detected only once. The study assigned cohorts using participant-reported clinical history. The repertoire was sequenced with immunoSEQ multiplex PCR; TCRdb's copy has only in-frame clones and lacks some. Of around 200,000 clones in the sample, over 75% are singletons; the top ten hold around 0.77%. The data stem from a study of blood T cell repertoires in COVID-19. V trimming: 4 bases; J trimming: 2 bases; junction bases outside the gene matches: 15. Germline CDR1 is MNHEY and CDR2 is SVGEGT. This CDR3 has 18 residues. Source material: PBMCs or T cells enriched from blood (not recorded which). The TCR comes from a woman between 18 and 30 years old who had recovered from COVID-19. V and J are TRBV6-2 or TRBV6-3 and TRBJ2-3, with TRBD2 matching over 7 bases. The DNA for the CDR3 is TGTGCCAGCAGTTCCTCGACAGCGGGGAGAGGGGCCACAGATACGCAGTATTTT. Translating it yields CASSSSTAGRGATDTQYF.